The T cell receptor beta chain described here comes from a study of cytomegalovirus exposure and HLA in healthy donors. Only in-frame clones appear in the TCRdb table, and some are missing; sequencing was by immunoSEQ multiplex PCR. The top ten hold roughly 0.8% of the sample, which has 250,000 to 350,000 clones, 86% seen once. CDR1 and CDR2 (germline): LGHNA, YSLEER. V lost 5 bases, J lost 3 bases, and 4 bases stayed unmatched. This CDR3 has 13 amino acids. Study conclusions and caveats: It was found in a later analysis that first-cohort TCR clusters tended to co-occur in the 95 to 150 validation repertoires. Rarity characterized most TCR sequences, yet some public TCRs appeared in many donors.

As to this clone: Antigen specificity is unknown.

The genes are TRBV4-3 and TRBJ2-7; 7 bases are a match to TRBD1. Sequenced material: PBMCs. This receptor was taken from a woman younger than 35 in good health and CMV-seronegative. CDR3 nucleotides: TGCGCCAGCAGCGACAGGGTTGACTACGAGCAGTACTTC. Amino acids: CASSDRVDYEQYF.